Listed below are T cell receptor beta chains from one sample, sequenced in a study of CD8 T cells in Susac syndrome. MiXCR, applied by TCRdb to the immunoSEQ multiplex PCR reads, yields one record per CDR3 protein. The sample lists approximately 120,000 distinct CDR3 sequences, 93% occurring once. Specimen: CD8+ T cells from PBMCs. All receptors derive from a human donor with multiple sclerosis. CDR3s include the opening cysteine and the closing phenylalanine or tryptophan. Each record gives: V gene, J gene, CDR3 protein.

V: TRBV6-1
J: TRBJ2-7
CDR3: CASSEPAVAGREQYF

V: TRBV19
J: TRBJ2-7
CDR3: CASSERDTPYEQYF

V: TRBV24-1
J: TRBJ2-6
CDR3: CATSAATRVSSGANVLTF

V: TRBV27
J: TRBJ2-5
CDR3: CASSPGTSGKKTQYF

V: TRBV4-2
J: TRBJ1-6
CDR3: CASSQDGGSNSPLHF

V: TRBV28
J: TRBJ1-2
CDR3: CASSWDRDSWANGYTF

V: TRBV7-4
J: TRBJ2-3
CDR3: CASSSHFWGPYTDTQYF

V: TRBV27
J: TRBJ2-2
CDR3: CASSLKMAGELFF

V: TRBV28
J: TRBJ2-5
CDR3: CASSLVGPQETQYF

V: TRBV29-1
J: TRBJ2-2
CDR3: CSARAENTGELFF

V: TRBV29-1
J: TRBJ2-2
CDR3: CSVFIGELFF

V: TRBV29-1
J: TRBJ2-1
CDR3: CSVDGVRSYNEQFF

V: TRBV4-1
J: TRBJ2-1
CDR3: CASSQVRLGGYNEQFF

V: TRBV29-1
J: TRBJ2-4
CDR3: CSANPGQGGAKNIQYF

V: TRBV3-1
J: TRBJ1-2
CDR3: CASSHQRAQGGYTF